One sample yielded the 25 T cell receptor beta chains listed below, sequenced in a study of blood T cell repertoires in COVID-19. Clones were read by immunoSEQ multiplex PCR, and TCRdb kept only the in-frame ones, dropping some. The sample records 300,000 or so clones, around 87% being singletons. Source material: peripheral blood. The receptors derive from an older man with acute or convalescent COVID-19.

The V call is TRBV9, the J call TRBJ2-7; D is perhaps TRBD1 (5 bases). There are 15 residues in the CDR3. The V end was cut by 0 bases, the J end by 3 bases, with 13 bases between. Germline V gene lookup returns CDR1 SGDLS and CDR2 YYNGEE. The CDR3 bases are TGTGCCAGCAGCGTAGCTGTAGGACAACGCTACGAGCAGTACTTC. Its translation is CASSVAVGQRYEQYF.

The chain uses TRBV12-3 or TRBV12-4 and TRBJ1-1; 10 bases are a match to TRBD1. V lost 6 bases to trimming and J lost 7 bases; unmatched junction nucleotides: 5. The CDR3 has 13 amino acids. The CDR3 sequence: CASSYGTGVEAFF. CDR3 DNA: TGTGCCAGCAGCTACGGGACAGGGGTTGAAGCTTTCTTT.

V is TRBV5-4 and J is TRBJ1-3; D might be TRBD1 (5 bases). Germline V gene lookup returns CDR1 SGHNT and CDR2 YYREEE (reference sequence). V lost 0 bases, J lost 0 bases, and 10 bases lay in between. The CDR3 sequence is 16 residues long. CDR3 nucleotides: TGTGCCAGCAGCTTGGGACAGCCAGCCTCTGGAAACACCATATATTTT. It specifies CASSLGQPASGNTIYF.

The CDR3, as DNA: TGTGCCTGGAGTGTCCAGCCGGGAGGCAGGGGGCTTGGCATTCAGTACTTC. It codes for CAWSVQPGGRGLGIQYF. J is TRBJ2-4 and V is TRBV30; perhaps TRBD1 as D (8 bases). The germline V and J ends were trimmed by 0 bases and 9 bases, with 24 bases remaining between them. This CDR3 is built from 17 residues. The germline V gene encodes CDR1 GTSNPN and CDR2 SVGIG (reference sequence).

CDR3 nucleotides: TGTGCCAGCAGCGTAGGCACAGGGGGAGATTCTGGCTACACCTTC. It encodes CASSVGTGGDSGYTF. V gene TRBV9 combines with J gene TRBJ1-2, with 8 positions matching TRBD1. The V segment lost 0 bases and the J segment 7 bases; nucleotides outside the gene matches: 8. The CDR3 length is 15 residues. Germline CDR1 and CDR2: SGDLS and YYNGEE.

This clone was seen a single time. This same CDR3 is encoded by further DNA sequences in the sample. The V and J genes are TRBV18 and TRBJ2-7; D possibly corresponds to TRBD2 (6 bases). The germline gives CDR1 KGHSH, CDR2 LQKENI. The length of the CDR3 is 12 residues. The ends were cut back, 1 base at V and 7 bases at J, with 8 bases in the middle. The CDR3 bases are TGTGCCAGCTCACCACGTGGAGGGGAGCAGTACTTC. Translation gives CASSPRGGEQYF.

The chain joins TRBV10-1 to TRBJ2-7; 13 bases are shared with TRBD2. CDR1 and CDR2 from the germline V gene are WNHNN and SYGVQD (reference sequence). The CDR3 sequence is 16 residues long. With V trimmed by 0 bases and J by 6 bases, 5 bases remained unmatched. This CDR3 reads CASSESLAGGKGEQYF. CDR3 DNA sequence: TGCGCCAGCAGTGAGTCACTAGCGGGAGGGAAAGGCGAGCAGTACTTC.

This clone was found a few times. The chain has TRBV10-3 and TRBJ1-2, with 9 bases that match TRBD1. CDR1 is ENHRY, CDR2 SYGVKD, per germline. Trimming cost V 4 bases and J 2 bases; bases outside gene matches: 11. This CDR3 is 17 amino acids long. The CDR3 sequence: CAISGGQGPLGNYGYTF. The DNA for the CDR3 is TGTGCCATCAGTGGGGGACAGGGCCCACTTGGGAACTATGGCTACACCTTC.

This chain joins TRBV5-1 and TRBJ2-7; 7 nucleotides line up with TRBD2. The CDR3 length is 14 residues. CDR1 is SGHRS, CDR2 YFSETQ, per germline. V lost 4 bases and J lost 5; bases outside the gene matches: 9. In DNA form, the CDR3 reads TGCGCCAGCAGCCATAGCGGGCTCGAGGACGAGCAGTACTTC. The encoded protein is CASSHSGLEDEQYF.

This chain links TRBV6-5 with TRBJ1-2; no reliable D call. V shed 6 bases and J shed 2 bases, with 10 bases lying between them. The germline V gene encodes CDR1 MNHEY and CDR2 SVGAGI. There are 13 residues in the CDR3. The CDR3 DNA reads TGTGCCAGCAGGGATTACAGCAACTATGGCTACACCTTC. Its translation is CASRDYSNYGYTF.

V and J are TRBV19 and TRBJ1-6, with 8 bases aligning to TRBD1. This CDR3 is built from 17 residues. The V and J ends lost 6 bases and 0 bases, in that order; junction bases with no gene match: 7. Germline V gene data show CDR1 as LNHDA and CDR2 as SQIVND (reference sequence). DNA for the CDR3: TGTGCCAGTAGACGGACAGGGCCGAGCTCCTATAATTCACCCCTCCACTTT. Encoded protein: CASRRTGPSSYNSPLHF.

This chain links TRBV24-1 with TRBJ2-7; perhaps TRBD1 as D (5 bases). Trimming took off 5 bases at V and 2 bases at J, with 9 bases between the two ends. Germline CDR1 reads KGHDR; CDR2 reads SFDVKD. The CDR3 totals 13 residues. Here the CDR3 DNA reads TGTGCCACCAGTGCGGTGGGGCCCTACGAGCAGTACTTC. This encodes CATSAVGPYEQYF.

The chain is built from TRBV5-6 and TRBJ2-7; 7 nucleotides agree with TRBD1. The CDR3 consists of 16 residues. Germline CDR1 and CDR2: SGHDT and YYEEEE. Trimming took 3 bases from V and 2 from J; bases not matched to a gene: 11. CDR3 residues: CASSWGTGAPTYEQYF. CDR3 DNA: TGTGCCAGCAGCTGGGGAACAGGGGCCCCTACCTACGAGCAGTACTTC.

The rearrangement joins TRBV28 to TRBJ1-4; D is unresolved. The CDR3 contains 15 residues. The germline V gene encodes CDR1 MDHEN and CDR2 SYDVKM. The V end lost 5 bases, the J end lost 7 bases, and 17 bases lay between the germline ends. CDR3 coding DNA: TGTGCCAGCAGTCGTAAGGTGCCAGGTACTGAAAAACTGTTTTTT. As protein: CASSRKVPGTEKLFF. The whole variable domain, filled in from reference TRBV28 and TRBJ1-4, reads DVKVTQSSRYLVKRTGEKVFLECVQDMDHENMFWYRQDPGLGLRLIYFSYDVKMKEKGDIPEGYSVSREKKERFSLILESASTNQTSMYLCASSRKVPGTEKLFFGSGTQLSVL.

This clone was seen only a few times. This chain joins TRBV9 and TRBJ2-7; 9 bases are a match to TRBD2. V lost 4 bases to trimming and J lost 6 bases; unmatched junction nucleotides: 11. The CDR3 is made up of 15 amino acids. CDR1 and CDR2 (germline): SGDLS, YYNGEE. The CDR3 region is CASSTTGTSYGEQYF. The CDR3 DNA reads as TGTGCCAGCAGCACGACCGGGACTAGCTATGGCGAGCAGTACTTC.

CDR3 bases: TGTGCCAGCAGTCACGGGACAGTATACGAGCAGTACTTC. Its protein is CASSHGTVYEQYF. The V call is TRBV6-5, the J call TRBJ2-7; 7 bases are shared with TRBD1. CDR1 and CDR2 from the germline V gene are MNHEY and SVGAGI. The CDR3 consists of 13 residues. Trimming at V came to 5 bases and at J to 4 bases, leaving 5 bases not matched to a gene.

The genes are TRBV2 and TRBJ1-2; 9 positions agree with TRBD1. Germline V lookup: CDR1 SNHLY, CDR2 FYNNEI. V lost 7 bases to trimming and J lost 8 bases; unmatched junction nucleotides: 8. The CDR3 length is 13 residues. CDR3 protein: CASTTGQGGGYTF. CDR3 coding DNA: TGTGCCAGCACCACGGGACAGGGCGGCGGCTACACCTTC.

The V call is TRBV4-1, the J call TRBJ2-5; D call uncertain. Trimming removed 0 bases from V and 0 bases from J, with 8 bases in between. The CDR3 is 15 residues long. The germline V gene has CDR1 MGHRA and CDR2 YSYEKL. CDR3 sequence (DNA): TGCGCCAGCAGCCAAGATCCGCGTAACCAAGAGACCCAGTACTTC. Its protein is CASSQDPRNQETQYF.

The rearrangement joins TRBV6-5 to TRBJ2-3; TRBD1 agrees at 8 bases. CDR1 is MNHEY, CDR2 SVGAGI, per germline. The CDR3 sequence is 15 residues long. V was clipped by 6 bases and J by 4 bases; unmatched bases: 9. The CDR3 DNA reads TGTGCCAGCAGGGGACGGACAGGGAGAGCAGATACGCAGTATTTT. The encoded protein is CASRGRTGRADTQYF.

V gene TRBV7-2 combines with J gene TRBJ2-3; the match to TRBD1 covers 10 bases. V shed 5 bases and J 6 bases; nucleotides not matched to a gene: 8. Per germline, CDR1 SGHTA and CDR2 FQGNSA. The CDR3 spans 15 residues. CDR3: CASSRGDRGSDTQYF. DNA for the CDR3: TGTGCCAGCAGCCGCGGGGACAGGGGTTCGGATACGCAGTATTTT.

The gene calls are TRBV3-1 (or the pseudogene TRBV3-2) and TRBJ1-5, with D possibly being TRBD1 (6 bases). Trimming left V 2 bases short and J 4 bases short, with 9 bases between. Per germline, CDR1 LGHDT and CDR2 YNNKEL (reference sequence). The CDR3 contains 14 residues. The CDR3 region has the DNA TGTGCCAGCAGCCAAACAAGGGGGAATCAGCCCCAGCATTTT. It yields the protein CASSQTRGNQPQHF.

The J gene is TRBJ1-1, the V gene TRBV19; TRBD1 matches at 7 bases. CDR1 LNHDA and CDR2 SQIVND come from the germline V gene (reference sequence). This CDR3 has 13 residues. V lost 8 bases to trimming and J lost 6 bases; unmatched junction nucleotides: 9. The CDR3 DNA reads TGTGCCAGTCTGGACAGGCTCTATGCTGAAGCTTTCTTT. Amino acid sequence: CASLDRLYAEAFF. The full variable domain, completed using reference TRBV19 and TRBJ1-1, is DGGITQSPKYLFRKEGQNVTLSCEQNLNHDAMYWYRQDPGQGLRLIYYSQIVNDFQKGDIAEGYSVSREKKESFPLTVTSAQKNPTAFYLCASLDRLYAEAFFGQGTRLTVV.

This clone was counted only a few times. The rearrangement joins TRBV7-8 to TRBJ2-7; the match to TRBD1 covers 7 bases. CDR1 is SGHVS and CDR2 is FQNEAQ in the germline V gene. This CDR3 has 16 amino acids. Germline trimming cut 5 bases from V and 4 bases from J; bases unmatched to any gene: 14. CDR3 region: CASSPRLGQSKYEQYF. The CDR3 DNA sequence: TGTGCCAGCAGCCCACGATTGGGACAGAGTAAATACGAGCAGTACTTC.

J is TRBJ1-2 and V is TRBV19; 7 nucleotides line up with TRBD1. The germline CDR1 and CDR2 sequences are LNHDA and SQIVND (reference sequence). V lost 8 bases, J lost 2 bases, and 2 bases stayed unmatched. The CDR3 has 12 residues. The DNA of the CDR3 is TGTGCCAGTTCGGGACAGAACTATGGCTACACCTTC. Amino acids: CASSGQNYGYTF.

V is TRBV6-2 or TRBV6-3 and J is TRBJ2-5; 7 bases match TRBD2. The trim removed 2 bases at V and 2 bases at J, leaving 11 bases unmatched. Per the germline V gene, CDR1 is MNHEY and CDR2 is SVGEGT. The CDR3 sequence is 17 residues long. The CDR3 here is CASSYQRSGGLQETQYF. Written as DNA, the CDR3 is TGTGCCAGCAGTTACCAGCGATCGGGGGGTCTACAAGAGACCCAGTACTTC.